This TCR beta chain was found in a study of cytomegalovirus exposure and HLA in healthy donors. Study results and limitations: Per a later analysis, HLA-associated TCR beta chains showed more clonal expansion than other, equally common TCR beta chains. Common viral pathogens seemed, in a later analysis, to connect with several of the most significant clusters. Data from an earlier analysis indicated that most TCR beta V segments were productive either about 87% or about 30% of the time. Highly shared sequence variants in one cluster were likely a sequencing artifact.

The study ran its PCR with 60 Vbeta and 13 Jbeta primers. Repertoires were generated with immunoSEQ multiplex PCR, while TCRdb's copy carries only in-frame clones and drops some. The table lists just over 200,000 clones. CDR3 length: 14 residues. CDR1 and CDR2 from the germline V gene are MDHEN and SYDVKM. The V end was cut by 5 bases, the J end by 3 bases, with 11 bases between. Concerning this clone itself: Its target is not known.

The V and J genes are TRBV28 and TRBJ1-3; D perhaps matches TRBD1 (5 bases). The origin of this receptor is a girl aged 2 to 9 in good health and CMV-seropositive. The specimen was PBMCs. In nucleotides, the CDR3 is TGTGCCAGCAGTCAGGGACTTAATGGAAACACCATATATTTT. Translated: CASSQGLNGNTIYF.